Below, 15 T cell receptor beta chains from the same sample are listed, as sequenced in a study of CD8 T cells in ankylosing spondylitis. Each CDR3 protein is one row after TCRdb ran MiXCR on the 5' RACE reads. The table lists a few hundred thousand distinct CDR3 sequences, about 20% of them singletons. Sequencing input: blood, either unsorted or a sorted T cell fraction (not recorded which). These receptors came from a male donor with ankylosing spondylitis or in good health (not recorded which).

This clonotype was found a few times. The rearrangement uses TRBV6-1 and TRBJ2-7, with D hard to call. This CDR3 has 15 residues. Germline lookup yields CDR1 MNHNS and CDR2 SASEGT. The V end was cut by 6 bases, the J end by 1 base, with 16 bases between. Here the CDR3 reads CASSPGSFVSYEQYF. Here the CDR3 DNA reads TGTGCCAGCAGCCCCGGCTCTTTCGTATCCTACGAGCAGTACTTC.

This clonotype was counted at least ten times. The genes are TRBV25-1 and TRBJ2-2; the match to TRBD2 covers 11 bases. This CDR3 is built from 16 residues. CDR1 is MGHDK and CDR2 is SYGVNS in the germline V gene. V gave up 5 bases and J gave up 4 bases; unmatched junction bases: 6. The CDR3 region has the DNA TGTGCCAGCAGTCCTGGGCTAGCGGGGGGCACCGGGGAGCTGTTTTTT. It codes for CASSPGLAGGTGELFF.

The CDR3 loop is CSVELAGGPEEQYF. DNA for the CDR3: TGCAGCGTTGAGTTGGCGGGAGGGCCCGAAGAGCAGTACTTC. The chain uses TRBV29-1 and TRBJ2-7; TRBD2 aligns across 9 bases. The germline V gene has CDR1 SQVTM and CDR2 ANQGSEA. J gave up 7 bases and V 3 bases, and 10 bases lay outside the gene matches. CDR3 length: 14 residues.

This clonotype was picked up a small number of times. This sequence joins TRBV4-2 and TRBJ1-4, with TRBD1 as a possible D gene (5 bases). The CDR3 runs to 18 residues. Trimming took off 0 bases at V and 1 base at J, with 15 bases between the two ends. CDR1 LGHNA and CDR2 YNFKEQ come from the germline V gene. The CDR3 DNA is TGTGCCAGCAGCCAAGATGGACGGGGAGGGGTAACTAATGAAAAACTGTTTTTT. It encodes CASSQDGRGGVTNEKLFF.

The table lists this clonotype with many counts. This chain uses TRBV20-1 with TRBJ2-1; TRBD2 matches at 7 bases. This CDR3 is built from 15 residues. Trimming removed 3 bases from V and 6 bases from J; junction bases left unmatched: 11. Germline V gene data show CDR1 as DFQATT and CDR2 as SNEGSKA (reference sequence). In DNA form, the CDR3 reads TGCAGTGCTAGTTGGACTAGTCGGGCCTTCAATGAGCAGTTCTTC. Protein product: CSASWTSRAFNEQFF.

The chain uses TRBV5-1 and TRBJ2-7; a weak D match, TRBD2 (5 bases). The germline gives CDR1 SGHRS, CDR2 YFSETQ. The CDR3 runs to 14 residues. Trimming removed 0 bases from V and 4 bases from J, with 11 bases in between. The CDR3, as DNA: TGCGCCAGCAGCTTGGAGCGGAAGCCTTACGAGCAGTACTTC. It specifies CASSLERKPYEQYF.

The J gene is TRBJ2-3, the V gene TRBV4-2; 10 nucleotides agree with TRBD2. The V gene's germline CDR1 is LGHNA and CDR2 YNFKEQ. Trimming at V came to 0 bases and at J to 5 bases, leaving 11 bases not matched to a gene. This CDR3 contains 18 residues. CDR3 DNA: TGTGCCAGCAGCCAAGATGGGCGGGCTAGCGGGAGTGAAGATACGCAGTATTTT. Protein: CASSQDGRASGSEDTQYF.

The chain employs TRBV5-5 and TRBJ2-1; the D gene is possibly TRBD2 (5 bases). The CDR3 is made up of 15 amino acids. Looked up from germline, CDR1 is SGHKS and CDR2 is YYEKEE (reference sequence). With 0 bases removed from V and 4 bases from J, the gap between germline ends came to 11 bases. CDR3 nucleotide sequence: TGTGCCAGCAGCTTGGAAGCTAGCTCATACAATGAGCAGTTCTTC. Translated, it gives CASSLEASSYNEQFF.

This clonotype was observed a few times. The chain joins TRBV4-1 to TRBJ2-7, with D unresolved. Germline loops: CDR1 MGHRA, CDR2 YSYEKL. Between the trimmed V and J ends, which lost 3 bases and 2 bases, there was a span of 14 bases. The CDR3 is 15 amino acids. The CDR3 protein is CASSHVGIETYEQYF. DNA for the CDR3: TGCGCCAGCAGCCATGTAGGGATCGAGACCTACGAGCAGTACTTC.

The chain joins TRBV12-3 or TRBV12-4 to TRBJ2-1, with D possibly TRBD2 on 6 matching bases. V lost 5 bases and J lost 4, with 21 bases in between. This CDR3 comprises 17 residues. CDR3 nucleotide sequence: TGTGCCAGCAGTGCCCACCCTGGGCGGGGACCATACAATGAGCAGTTCTTC. This codes for CASSAHPGRGPYNEQFF.

The rearrangement uses TRBV10-3 and TRBJ2-1; D perhaps matches TRBD2 (5 bases). CDR3 size: 15 residues. V lost 4 bases, J lost 4 bases, and 14 bases lay in between. Germline assignment: CDR1 ENHRY and CDR2 SYGVKD. The chain's CDR3 is CAISGGAEHYNEQFF. The CDR3 DNA is TGTGCCATCAGTGGGGGAGCGGAACATTACAATGAGCAGTTCTTC.

A few counts support this clonotype. The chain links TRBV12-3 or TRBV12-4 to TRBJ2-5; the D call may be TRBD1 or TRBD2 (6 bases each). Deletions cut 4 bases from V and 5 bases from J, with 17 bases between. CDR3 size: 15 residues. CDR3 nucleotides: TGTGCCAGCAGTTCCACCGGGGGCGGAAGGGAGACCCAGTACTTC. Its protein is CASSSTGGGRETQYF.

This clonotype was seen ten or more times. V usage is TRBV29-1 and J usage is TRBJ1-3; D remains unclear. Germline values: CDR1 SQVTM, CDR2 ANQGSEA. The CDR3 consists of 13 residues. Trimming left V 3 bases short and J 2 bases short, with 8 bases between. This CDR3 reads CSVDEGTGNTIYF. The DNA for the CDR3 is TGCAGCGTTGATGAGGGAACTGGAAACACCATATATTTT. The variable domain in full, with the rest retrieved from reference TRBV29-1 and TRBJ1-3, is SAVISQKPSRDICQRGTSLTIQCQVDSQVTMMFWYRQQPGQSLTLIATANQGSEATYESGFVIDKFPISRPNLTFSTLTVSNMSPEDSSIYLCSVDEGTGNTIYFGEGSWLTVV.

A few counts support this clonotype. The chain recombines TRBV6-6 with TRBJ1-2, with D uncertain. Germline V lookup: CDR1 MNHNY, CDR2 SVGAGI (reference sequence). CDR3 length: 13 amino acids. V was clipped by 6 bases and J by 2 bases, with 10 bases between them. CDR3 DNA: TGTGCCAGCAGCCCGACGGTGAACTATGGCTACACCTTC. Its translation: CASSPTVNYGYTF.

The V and J genes are TRBV5-1 and TRBJ2-1, with 9 positions matching TRBD2. Per germline, CDR1 SGHRS and CDR2 YFSETQ. This CDR3 is 15 amino acids long. The trim removed 1 base at V and 7 bases at J, leaving 6 bases unmatched. The CDR3 loop is CASSLYSGSENEQFF. DNA for the CDR3: TGCGCCAGCAGCTTGTATAGCGGGAGTGAGAATGAGCAGTTCTTC. The variable domain in full, with the rest retrieved from reference TRBV5-1 and TRBJ2-1, is KAGVTQTPRYLIKTRGQQVTLSCSPISGHRSVSWYQQTPGQGLQFLFEYFSETQRNKGNFPGRFSGRQFSNSRSEMNVSTLELGDSALYLCASSLYSGSENEQFFGPGTRLTVL.